Listed below are T cell receptor beta chains from one sample, sequenced in a study of T cells in Graves' hyperthyroidism and ophthalmopathy. TCRdb re-called the multiplex PCR reads through MiXCR, storing one row per CDR3 protein. The sample has under 700,000 distinct CDR3 sequences; approximately 16% are singletons. The material sequenced was blood. The source is a woman younger than 35 with Graves' hyperthyroidism. The CDR3 runs from the conserved cysteine through the conserved F or W. The order of the fields is D gene, V gene, J gene, clone size, CDR3 DNA, CDR3 protein. A D gene is named only where the DNA matches it firmly. Some rows have no size entry. The others give once, few or many, or a class for an expanded clone.

>TRBD2|TRBV13|TRBJ2-7|NA
TGTGCCAGCAGCCTGGGGACTAGCGGGAGGGCCGAAGTCTACGAGCAGTACTTC
CASSLGTSGRAEVYEQYF
>NA|TRBV5-1|TRBJ2-2|few
TGCGCCAGCAGGGTGACTTTAATAACGAACACCGGGGAGCTGTTTTTT
CASRVTLITNTGELFF
>NA|TRBV27|TRBJ1-2|NA
TGTGCCAGCAGTTTATTTTCAGGGAACTATGGCTACACCTTC
CASSLFSGNYGYTF
>NA|TRBV29-1|TRBJ1-3|NA
TGCAGCGTTGAAGAAGTCGCCGGGCCAGGGGTCACCACTGGAAACACCATATATTTT
CSVEEVAGPGVTTGNTIYF
>NA|TRBV20-1|TRBJ2-7|NA
TGCAGTGCTAGAGATAGTTTCGGGCGGGGCCCCTACGAGCAGTACTTC
CSARDSFGRGPYEQYF
>NA|TRBV30|TRBJ2-3|few
TGTGCCTGGAGTGGGCGCTGGGATAACACAGATACGCAGTATTTT
CAWSGRWDNTDTQYF
>NA|TRBV12-3/TRBV12-4|TRBJ1-1|few
NA
CASSSSGGVFEAFF
>TRBD1|TRBV30|TRBJ2-3|NA
TGTGCCTGGAGTCCACAGGGGTTTACGCAGTATTTT
CAWSPQGFTQYF
>TRBD1|TRBV7-9|TRBJ1-2|NA
TGTGCCAGCAGTTTTACAGGGGGCGAGGACTATGGCTACACCTTC
CASSFTGGEDYGYTF
>NA|TRBV12-3/TRBV12-4|TRBJ1-3|NA
TGTGCCAGCAGTTTTTGGAGCTCTGGAAACACCATATATTTT
CASSFWSSGNTIYF
>NA|TRBV11-2|TRBJ1-1|many
TGTGCCAGCAGCTTAGCAGGGCCCCCTGAAGCTTTCTTT
CASSLAGPPEAFF
>NA|TRBV29-1|TRBJ1-2|NA
TGCAGCGGGGACGGAAACTATGGCTACACCTTC
CSGDGNYGYTF
>TRBD2|TRBV28|TRBJ2-7|NA
TGTGCCGCGAGACTAGCGAAAACGGACGAGCAGTACTTC
CAARLAKTDEQYF
>NA|TRBV12-3/TRBV12-4|TRBJ2-7|many
TGTGCCAGCAGTCCATCGTGGGCGCCATCCTACGAGCAGTACTTC
CASSPSWAPSYEQYF
>NA|TRBV12-3/TRBV12-4|TRBJ1-3|few
TGTGCCAGCAGCTTAAGTCAGGCTGGAAACACCATATATTTT
CASSLSQAGNTIYF
>NA|TRBV7-2|TRBJ1-2|few
TGTGCCAGCAGCTTAATGCAAACAGGGAGCGGCTACACCTTC
CASSLMQTGSGYTF
>NA|TRBV5-1|TRBJ2-3|NA
TGCGTCAGCAGCTTCGGAGGGCCAAAGACAGATACGCAGTATTTT
CVSSFGGPKTDTQYF
>NA|TRBV15|TRBJ2-1|few
TGTGCCACCAGCAAAAGGACGGGCGGTATGAATGAGCAGTTCTTC
CATSKRTGGMNEQFF
>NA|TRBV6-5|TRBJ1-1|NA
TGTGCCAGCACCGCAAGGCCCACAGGCATGAACACTGAAGCTTTCTTT
CASTARPTGMNTEAFF
>NA|TRBV6-1|TRBJ2-7|NA
TGTGCCAGCAGTGAATATGGCCTGGGTGAGCAGTACTTC
CASSEYGLGEQYF
>NA|TRBV3-1|TRBJ2-7|many
TGTGCCAGCAGCCAAGATTGGGGGAACTACGAGCAGTACTTC
CASSQDWGNYEQYF
>TRBD1|TRBV9|TRBJ2-7|few
TGTGCCAGCAGCCCGTACCTCCCAGGGGGTGGCTCCTACGAGCAGTACTTC
CASSPYLPGGGSYEQYF